What follows are 10 T cell receptor beta chains derived from one specimen sequenced in a study of OX40 agonist ivuxolimab in advanced cancers. Method: immunoSEQ multiplex PCR; TCRdb's copy keeps in-frame clones and lacks some. Of more than 60,000 clones listed, 90% to 95% were seen once; the top ten hold roughly 19%. This material consisted of CD4+ or CD8+ T cells sorted from blood, taken in a trial of the OX40 agonist ivuxolimab. The origin of the receptors is an adult with an advanced solid tumor such as melanoma, head and neck, liver or kidney cancer.

The V gene is TRBV6-5, the J gene TRBJ1-2; D unclear. The ends were cut back, 2 bases at V and 8 bases at J, with 12 bases in the middle. From germline, CDR1 is MNHEY and CDR2 SVGAGI. This CDR3 has 13 amino acids. Here the CDR3 reads CASSYLPLAGYTF. The CDR3 nucleotides read TGTGCCAGCAGTTACCTCCCGCTGGCGGGCTACACCTTC.

This clone was picked up one time. The CDR3 coding sequence is TGTGCCAGCACCCGTCGAAGCTCCTACAATGAGCAGTTCTTC. Translated: CASTRRSSYNEQFF. V usage is TRBV28 and J usage is TRBJ2-1; D is unresolved. Germline CDR1 is MDHEN and CDR2 is SYDVKM. The germline V and J ends were trimmed by 7 bases and 0 bases, with 10 bases remaining between them. The CDR3 totals 14 residues.

This sequence joins TRBV15 and TRBJ1-1, with D possibly being TRBD1 (5 bases). CDR3 length equals 19 residues. V was trimmed by 3 bases and J by 1 base, leaving 24 bases between them. CDR1 is LNHNV, CDR2 YYDKDF, per germline (reference sequence). The CDR3 sequence is CATSSPSGPLWKGNTEAFF. The CDR3 coding sequence is TGTGCCACCAGCAGTCCGTCGGGACCATTATGGAAGGGGAACACTGAAGCTTTCTTT.

The V call is TRBV28, the J call TRBJ1-2; D is perhaps TRBD1 (5 bases). CDR1 is MDHEN and CDR2 is SYDVKM in the germline V gene. V was cut by 4 bases and J by 4 bases, with 16 bases left in between. CDR3 length: 15 amino acids. The chain's CDR3 is CASSSTFFRGYGYTF. The CDR3 coding sequence is TGTGCCAGCAGTTCGACCTTTTTTAGGGGCTATGGCTACACCTTC.

In DNA form, the CDR3 reads TGTGCCAGTAGTATAGGGGGACAAGCCTACGAGCAGTACTTC. Its protein product is CASSIGGQAYEQYF. The J gene is TRBJ2-7, the V gene TRBV19; perhaps TRBD1 as D (6 bases). Trimming removed 1 base from V and 2 bases from J, with 9 bases in between. The CDR3 is 14 residues long. Germline CDR1 reads LNHDA; CDR2 reads SQIVND (reference sequence).

V gene TRBV14 combines with J gene TRBJ1-4; D ambiguous. V was trimmed by 0 bases and J by 3 bases, leaving 8 bases between them. Germline CDR1 and CDR2: SGHDN and FVKESK. CDR3 length equals 15 residues. The CDR3 here is CASSQEGVANEKLFF. CDR3 nucleotides: TGTGCCAGCAGCCAAGAGGGAGTAGCTAATGAAAAACTGTTTTTT.

The CDR3 DNA reads as TGTGCCAGCAGTGCCAGGACAGGGGGCTTTAATCAGCCCCAGCATTTT. This translates into CASSARTGGFNQPQHF. The chain combines TRBV27 with TRBJ1-5; TRBD1 aligns across 11 bases. Unmatched junction bases numbered 7, after V lost 5 bases and J lost 4 bases. CDR3 length: 16 amino acids. The germline V gene has CDR1 MNHEY and CDR2 SMNVEV (reference sequence).

This rearrangement joins TRBV9 to TRBJ2-1; weak D call: TRBD1 (6 bases). CDR3 length: 15 amino acids. In germline, CDR1 is SGDLS, CDR2 YYNGEE. The V end lost 4 bases, the J end lost 6 bases, and 17 bases lay between the germline ends. CDR3 DNA sequence: TGTGCCAGCAGCCCGGAAAGGGGGTATGGCAATGAGCAGTTCTTC. It is translated as CASSPERGYGNEQFF. The variable domain in full, with the rest retrieved from reference TRBV9 and TRBJ2-1, is DSGVTQTPKHLITATGQRVTLRCSPRSGDLSVYWYQQSLDQGLQFLIQYYNGEERAKGNILERFSAQQFPDLHSELNLSSLELGDSALYFCASSPERGYGNEQFFGPGTRLTVL.

The genes are TRBV5-1 and TRBJ1-5; D unresolved. V was shortened by 0 bases and J by 7 bases, with 8 bases between the two germline ends. The CDR3 runs 13 residues. Germline CDR1 is SGHRS and CDR2 is YFSETQ. The CDR3 DNA reads as TGCGCCAGCAGCTTGGTGGGGTCACAGCCCCAGCATTTT. Residues: CASSLVGSQPQHF.

V gene TRBV11-2 combines with J gene TRBJ2-7, with a possible D match to TRBD2 (6 bases). V was shortened by 4 bases and J by 5 bases, with 15 bases between the two germline ends. CDR3 length equals 14 residues. Germline V lookup: CDR1 SGHAT, CDR2 FQNNGV. DNA for the CDR3: TGTGCCAGCAGCTCCCCCGGAGGGATCAACGAGCAGTACTTC. It specifies CASSSPGGINEQYF.